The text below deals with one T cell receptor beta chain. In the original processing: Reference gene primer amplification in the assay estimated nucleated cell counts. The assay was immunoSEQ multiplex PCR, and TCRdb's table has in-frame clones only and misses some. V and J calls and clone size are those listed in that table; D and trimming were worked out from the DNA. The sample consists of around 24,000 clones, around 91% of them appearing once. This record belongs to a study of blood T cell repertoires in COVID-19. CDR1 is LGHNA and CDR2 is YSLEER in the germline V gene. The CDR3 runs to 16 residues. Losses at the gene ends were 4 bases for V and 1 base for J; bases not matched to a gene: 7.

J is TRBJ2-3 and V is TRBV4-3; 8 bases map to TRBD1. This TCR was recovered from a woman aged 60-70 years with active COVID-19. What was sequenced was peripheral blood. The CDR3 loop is CASSLTGQGGTDTQYF. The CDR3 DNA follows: TGCGCCAGCAGCCTAACAGGACAGGGAGGCACAGATACGCAGTATTTT.